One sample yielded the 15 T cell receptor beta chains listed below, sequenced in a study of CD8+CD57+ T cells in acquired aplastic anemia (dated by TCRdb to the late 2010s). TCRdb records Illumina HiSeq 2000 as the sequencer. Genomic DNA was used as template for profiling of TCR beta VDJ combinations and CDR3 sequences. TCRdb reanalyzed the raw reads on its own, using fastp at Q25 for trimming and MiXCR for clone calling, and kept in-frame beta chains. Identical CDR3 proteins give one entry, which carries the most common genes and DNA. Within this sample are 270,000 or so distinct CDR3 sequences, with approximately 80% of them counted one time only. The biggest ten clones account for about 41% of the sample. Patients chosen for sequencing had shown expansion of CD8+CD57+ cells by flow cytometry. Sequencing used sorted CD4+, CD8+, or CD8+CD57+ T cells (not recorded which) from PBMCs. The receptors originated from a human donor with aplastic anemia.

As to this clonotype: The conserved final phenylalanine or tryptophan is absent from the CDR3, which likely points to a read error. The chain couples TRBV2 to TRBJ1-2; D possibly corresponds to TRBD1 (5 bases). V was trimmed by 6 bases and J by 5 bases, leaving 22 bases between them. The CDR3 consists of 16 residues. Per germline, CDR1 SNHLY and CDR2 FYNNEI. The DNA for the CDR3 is TGTGCCAGCAGCTTGGCGAGGGACGGGGTCGTATATGGCTACACCCCC. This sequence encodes CASSLARDGVVYGYTP.

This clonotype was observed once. The CDR3 DNA reads as TGTGCCAGCAGCTTGGGCGGGGGAGCCAACAATGAGCAGTTCTTC. It translates to CASSLGGGANNEQFF. The chain has TRBV5-6 and TRBJ2-1, with 7 nucleotides matching TRBD2. The CDR3 sequence is 15 residues long. V lost 0 bases, J lost 5 bases, and 5 bases stayed unmatched. Per germline, CDR1 SGHDT and CDR2 YYEEEE.

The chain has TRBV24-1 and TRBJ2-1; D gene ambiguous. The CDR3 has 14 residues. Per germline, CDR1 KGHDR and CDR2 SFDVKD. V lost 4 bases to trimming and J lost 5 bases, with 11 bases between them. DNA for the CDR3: TGTGCCACCAGTGAGTCATACAGAGACAATGAGCAGTTCTTC. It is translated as CATSESYRDNEQFF.

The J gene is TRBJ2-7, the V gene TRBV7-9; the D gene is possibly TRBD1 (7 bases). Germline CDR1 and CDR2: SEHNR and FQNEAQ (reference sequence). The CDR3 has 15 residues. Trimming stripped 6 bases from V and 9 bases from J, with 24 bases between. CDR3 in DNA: TGTGCCAGCAGTTGGCATAGGGGGCGGGGAGCTGTGCAGTACGTC. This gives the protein CASSWHRGRGAVQYV.

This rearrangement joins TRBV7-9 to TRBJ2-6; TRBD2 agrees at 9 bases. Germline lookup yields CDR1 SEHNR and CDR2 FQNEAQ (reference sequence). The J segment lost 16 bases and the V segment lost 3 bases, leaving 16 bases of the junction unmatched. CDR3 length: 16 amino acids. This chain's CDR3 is CASSFAGSGGSDVLTF. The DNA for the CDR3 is TGTGCCAGCAGCTTTGCGGGAAGCGGGGGGAGCGATGTGCTGACTTTC. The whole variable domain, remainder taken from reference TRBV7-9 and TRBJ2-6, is DTGVSQNPRHKITKRGQNVTFRCDPISEHNRLYWYRQTLGQGPEFLTYFQNEAQLEKSRLLSDRFSAERPKGSFSTLEIQRTEQGDSAMYLCASSFAGSGGSDVLTFGAGSRLTVL.

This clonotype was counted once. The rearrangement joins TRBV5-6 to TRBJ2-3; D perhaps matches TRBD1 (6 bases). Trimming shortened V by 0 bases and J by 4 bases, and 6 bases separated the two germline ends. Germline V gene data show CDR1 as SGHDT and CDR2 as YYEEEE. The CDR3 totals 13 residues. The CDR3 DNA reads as TGTGCCAGCAGCTTGGGGACAGCAGATACGCAGTATTTT. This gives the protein CASSLGTADTQYF.

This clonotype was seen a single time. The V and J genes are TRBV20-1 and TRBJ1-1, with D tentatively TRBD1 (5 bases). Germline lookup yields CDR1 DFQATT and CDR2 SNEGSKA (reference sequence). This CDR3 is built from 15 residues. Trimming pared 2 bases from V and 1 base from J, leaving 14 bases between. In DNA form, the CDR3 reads TGCAGTGCTAGAAATCGGGGCCACAAGAACACTGAAGCTTTCTTT. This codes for CSARNRGHKNTEAFF.

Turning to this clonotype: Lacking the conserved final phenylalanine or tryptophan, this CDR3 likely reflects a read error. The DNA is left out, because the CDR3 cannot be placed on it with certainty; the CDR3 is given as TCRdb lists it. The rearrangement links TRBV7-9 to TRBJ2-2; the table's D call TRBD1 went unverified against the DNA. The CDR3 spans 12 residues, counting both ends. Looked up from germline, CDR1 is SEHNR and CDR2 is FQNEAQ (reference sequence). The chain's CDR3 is CASSLERGGLVY.

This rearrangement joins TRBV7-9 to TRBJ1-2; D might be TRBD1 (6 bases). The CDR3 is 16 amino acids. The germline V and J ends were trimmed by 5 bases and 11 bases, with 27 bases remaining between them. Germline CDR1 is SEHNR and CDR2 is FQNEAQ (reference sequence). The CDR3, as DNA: TGTGCCAGCAGCCCGGGGACGGGGGGGCTCACATATACGTACACCTTC. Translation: CASSPGTGGLTYTYTF.

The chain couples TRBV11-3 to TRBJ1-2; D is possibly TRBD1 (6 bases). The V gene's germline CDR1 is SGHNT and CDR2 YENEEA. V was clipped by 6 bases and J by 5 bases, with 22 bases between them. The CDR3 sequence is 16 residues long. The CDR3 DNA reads TGTGCCAGCAGTTTCAAGGAGCAGGGGCTCGTATATGGCTACACCTTC. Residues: CASSFKEQGLVYGYTF.

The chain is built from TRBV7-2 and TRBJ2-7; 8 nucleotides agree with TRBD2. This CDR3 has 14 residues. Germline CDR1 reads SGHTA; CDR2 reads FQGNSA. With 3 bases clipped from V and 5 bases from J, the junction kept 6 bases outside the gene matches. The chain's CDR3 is CASSFAGGPDEQYF. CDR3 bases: TGTGCCAGCAGCTTCGCGGGAGGTCCCGACGAGCAGTACTTC.

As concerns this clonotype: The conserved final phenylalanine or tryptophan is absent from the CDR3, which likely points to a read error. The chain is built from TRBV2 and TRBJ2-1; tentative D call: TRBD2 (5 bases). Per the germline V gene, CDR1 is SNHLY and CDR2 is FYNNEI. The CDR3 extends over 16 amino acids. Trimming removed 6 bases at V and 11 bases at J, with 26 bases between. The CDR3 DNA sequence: TGTGCCAGCAGCTCTAAAAGAAGCGGTGGGAGCGATCAGCAGTTCTGC. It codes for CASSSKRSGGSDQQFC.

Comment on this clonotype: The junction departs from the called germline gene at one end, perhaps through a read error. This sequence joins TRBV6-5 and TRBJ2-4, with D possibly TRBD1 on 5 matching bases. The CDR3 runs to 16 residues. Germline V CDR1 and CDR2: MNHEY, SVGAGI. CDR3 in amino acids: CASGYDRSGAKNIQYF. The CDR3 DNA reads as TGTGCCAGCGGTTACGACAGAAGTGGAGCCAAAAACATTCAGTACTTC.

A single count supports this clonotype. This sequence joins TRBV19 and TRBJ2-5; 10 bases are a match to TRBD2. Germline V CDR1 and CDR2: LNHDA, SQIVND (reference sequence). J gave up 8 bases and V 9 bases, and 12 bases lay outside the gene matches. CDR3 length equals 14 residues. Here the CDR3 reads CASSPSSGSYTQYF. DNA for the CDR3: TGTGCCAGCAGTCCCTCTAGCGGGAGTTATACCCAGTACTTC.

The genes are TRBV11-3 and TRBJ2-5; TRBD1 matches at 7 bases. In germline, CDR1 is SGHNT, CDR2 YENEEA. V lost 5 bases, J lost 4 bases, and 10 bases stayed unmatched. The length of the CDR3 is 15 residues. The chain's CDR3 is CASSRGRTWGETQYF. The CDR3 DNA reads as TGTGCCAGCAGCAGGGGGCGGACCTGGGGAGAGACCCAGTACTTC.